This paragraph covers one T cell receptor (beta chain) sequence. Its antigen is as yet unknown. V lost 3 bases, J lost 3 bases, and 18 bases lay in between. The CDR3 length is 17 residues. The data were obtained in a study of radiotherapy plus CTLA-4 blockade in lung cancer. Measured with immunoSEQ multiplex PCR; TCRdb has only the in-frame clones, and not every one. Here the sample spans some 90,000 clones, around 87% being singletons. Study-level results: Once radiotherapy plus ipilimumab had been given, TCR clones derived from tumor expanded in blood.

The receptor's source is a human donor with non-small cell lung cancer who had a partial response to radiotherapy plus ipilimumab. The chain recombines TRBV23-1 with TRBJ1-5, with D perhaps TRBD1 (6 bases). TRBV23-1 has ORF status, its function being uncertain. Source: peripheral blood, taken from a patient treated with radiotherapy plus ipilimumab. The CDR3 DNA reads TGCGCCAGCAGTCACCCGGCGGACAGTTGGGACAATCAGCCCCAGCATTTT. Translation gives CASSHPADSWDNQPQHF.